This passage covers 13 T cell receptor beta chains from one sample sequenced in a study of neoadjuvant nivolumab and ipilimumab in lung cancer (TCRdb year 2020). This specimen's time point label, interpreted: at surgical resection after neoadjuvant nivolumab +/- ipilimumab. Library preparation employed the immunoSEQ multiplex PCR assay. The table comes from immuneACCESS by way of TCRdb, which keeps in-frame sequences with V and J called. Part of the clones is missing from these tables; in studies checked, under half for an unresolved V gene and the rest for unknown reasons. Within this sample are over 3,000 clones, with about nine tenths of them counted one time only. Approximately 4.6% of the sample is in the top ten clones. Sequences were derived from adjacent normal lung tissue, sampled after neoadjuvant nivolumab, alone or with ipilimumab, at or shortly before surgery. Receptors were obtained from an adult with non-small cell lung cancer.

This clone was detected once. The CDR3: CASSLGGTQGHEQFF. The CDR3 DNA sequence: TGTGCCAGCAGCTTGGGGGGGACTCAGGGACATGAGCAGTTCTTC. The chain is built from TRBV5-4 and TRBJ2-1, with D perhaps TRBD2 (6 bases). The ends were cut back, 0 bases at V and 8 bases at J, with 15 bases in the middle. The CDR3 is 15 residues long. Germline V gene data show CDR1 as SGHNT and CDR2 as YYREEE (reference sequence).

This chain links TRBV7-9 with TRBJ1-1; 7 bases map to TRBD1. The CDR3 length is 14 residues. V lost 3 bases and J lost 8; bases outside the gene matches: 9. Germline V gene data show CDR1 as SEHNR and CDR2 as FQNEAQ (reference sequence). The CDR3 spells CASSLATGIMEAFF. Here the CDR3 DNA reads TGTGCCAGCAGCTTGGCGACAGGGATAATGGAAGCTTTCTTT. The whole variable domain, remainder taken from reference TRBV7-9 and TRBJ1-1, is DTGVSQNPRHKITKRGQNVTFRCDPISEHNRLYWYRQTLGQGPEFLTYFQNEAQLEKSRLLSDRFSAERPKGSFSTLEIQRTEQGDSAMYLCASSLATGIMEAFFGQGTRLTVV.

This rearrangement joins TRBV6-4 to TRBJ2-3, with D uncertain. The germline CDR1 and CDR2 sequences are MRHNA and SNTAGT. The CDR3 totals 14 residues. V lost 0 bases, J lost 2 bases, and 6 bases lay in between. The CDR3 nucleotides are TGTGCCAGCAGTGACTCGGGGTTCACAGATACGCAGTATTTT. Translated, it gives CASSDSGFTDTQYF.

V usage is TRBV5-4 and J usage is TRBJ2-1; 14 bases match TRBD2. CDR3 length equals 17 residues. J was trimmed by 10 bases and V by 4 bases; bases with no gene match: 13. Germline V CDR1 and CDR2: SGHNT, YYREEE (reference sequence). The CDR3 DNA is TGTGCCAGCAGCCCCATCCCGGGACTAGCGGGAGTGCGGGAGCAGTTCTTC. This codes for CASSPIPGLAGVREQFF.

J is TRBJ2-1 and V is TRBV5-6; TRBD2 matches at 11 bases. Trimming removed 1 base from V and 10 bases from J; junction bases left unmatched: 7. Per germline, CDR1 SGHDT and CDR2 YYEEEE. The CDR3 spans 15 residues. Written as DNA, the CDR3 is TGTGCCAGCAGCTTGATGACTAGCGGGGACACGGAGCAGTTCTTC. This sequence encodes CASSLMTSGDTEQFF.

The CDR3 sequence is CASRDRSSGNTIYF. The CDR3 nucleotides read TGTGCCAGCCGTGACAGGAGCTCTGGAAACACCATATATTTT. The genes are TRBV18 and TRBJ1-3, with D possibly TRBD1 on 6 matching bases. CDR1 and CDR2 from the germline V gene are KGHSH and LQKENI. Between the trimmed V and J ends, which lost 8 bases and 0 bases, there was a span of 11 bases. CDR3 size: 14 residues.

This chain joins TRBV5-6 and TRBJ2-5; tentative D call: TRBD2 (6 bases). Trimming removed 0 bases at V and 7 bases at J, with 16 bases between. The germline CDR1 and CDR2 sequences are SGHDT and YYEEEE. The CDR3 covers 15 residues. The CDR3 nucleotides read TGTGCCAGCAGCTTGGTCGGGAGCCGCTTGGTGACCCAGTACTTC. It encodes CASSLVGSRLVTQYF.

This sequence joins TRBV10-1 and TRBJ1-2; no definite D call. The CDR3 is 13 residues long. The V and J ends lost 2 bases and 3 bases respectively, with 7 bases between them. Per the germline V gene, CDR1 is WNHNN and CDR2 is SYGVQD (reference sequence). CDR3 loop: CASSEIPDYGYTF. The CDR3 bases are TGCGCCAGCAGTGAGATTCCAGACTATGGCTACACCTTC.

The chain carries TRBV5-1 and TRBJ2-3; D uncertain. Germline V gene sequence: CDR1 SGHRS, CDR2 YFSETQ. V was shortened by 0 bases and J by 4 bases, with 12 bases between the two germline ends. This CDR3 has 15 amino acids. CDR3 amino acids: CASSLEGIKPDTQYF. The CDR3 DNA follows: TGCGCCAGCAGCTTGGAGGGCATAAAGCCAGATACGCAGTATTTT.

This clone was detected a few times. Other DNA sequences from this sample encode an identical CDR3 as well. The rearrangement links TRBV19 to TRBJ1-2; weak D call: TRBD1 (6 bases). This CDR3 region has 13 residues. V dropped 2 bases and J dropped 8 bases, with 12 bases sitting between them. Germline-derived CDR1 and CDR2 are LNHDA and SQIVND (reference sequence). The CDR3 DNA sequence: TGTGCCAGTAGTATAACAGGGACTGGAGGCTACACCTTC. Translated, it gives CASSITGTGGYTF.

The chain carries TRBV15 and TRBJ2-2, with 7 nucleotides matching TRBD2. The CDR3 has 18 residues. CDR1 is LNHNV and CDR2 is YYDKDF in the germline V gene (reference sequence). The junction had 19 bases not matched to a gene; V was cut back by 8 bases and J by 4 bases. The chain's CDR3 is CATPGGGRNTTVTGELFF. CDR3 in DNA: TGTGCCACCCCCGGGGGAGGGAGAAACACTACGGTCACCGGGGAGCTGTTTTTT.

This chain links TRBV11-2 with TRBJ2-5; tentatively, D is TRBD1 (6 bases). CDR1 is SGHAT, CDR2 FQNNGV, per germline. V shed 7 bases and J shed 5 bases, with 20 bases lying between them. The CDR3 totals 15 residues. The CDR3 protein is CASTLNSGGLETQYF. CDR3 DNA sequence: TGTGCCAGCACCCTAAATAGTGGGGGCTTGGAGACCCAGTACTTC.

This clone has a single count. The chain combines TRBV6-4 with TRBJ2-7, with TRBD2 matching 16 bases. Germline lookup yields CDR1 MRHNA and CDR2 SNTAGT. The CDR3 is made up of 16 amino acids. The junction had 4 bases not matched to a gene; V was cut back by 6 bases and J by 2 bases. CDR3 bases: TGTGCCAGCAGAACCGGGACTAGCGGGAGGGCCTACGAGCAGTACTTC. It is translated as CASRTGTSGRAYEQYF.